The next 18 T cell receptor beta chains were all read from a single sample in a study of blood T cell repertoires in COVID-19 (dated by TCRdb to 2020 to 2022). The method was the immunoSEQ multiplex PCR assay. This is the immuneACCESS table as TCRdb keeps it, with only in-frame sequences that have V and J called. A part of the clones is gone; compared with another copy, unresolved V genes explain less than half, and the rest is unexplained. The sample records under 70,000 clones, 88% of which are singletons. The leading ten clones occupy 5% to 7% of the sample. Sequenced material: peripheral blood. These receptors were taken from a woman aged 70-85 years with acute or convalescent COVID-19.

This clone has a single count. V and J are TRBV25-1 and TRBJ2-1; 8 bases match TRBD2. This CDR3 has 15 residues. V lost 3 bases, J lost 5 bases, and 6 bases stayed unmatched. Germline assignment: CDR1 MGHDK and CDR2 SYGVNS. The CDR3 region is CASSDLAGEHNEQFF. The CDR3 DNA reads TGTGCCAGCAGTGACCTAGCGGGCGAGCACAATGAGCAGTTCTTC.

This clone was found once. The V and J genes are TRBV10-3 and TRBJ1-1, with 7 positions matching TRBD1. CDR3 length: 15 residues. Germline V CDR1 and CDR2: ENHRY, SYGVKD. Germline trimming cut 6 bases from V and 2 bases from J; bases unmatched to any gene: 9. CDR3 nucleotides: TGTGCCATCAGAGGACAGGAGACTACTAACACTGAAGCTTTCTTT. It specifies CAIRGQETTNTEAFF.

The V and J genes are TRBV19 and TRBJ1-5, with 11 positions matching TRBD1. The V and J ends lost 5 bases and 7 bases, in that order; junction bases with no gene match: 7. Per germline, CDR1 LNHDA and CDR2 SQIVND (reference sequence). CDR3 length: 15 residues. CDR3 region: CASSAMDRGHQPQHF. The CDR3 region has the DNA TGTGCCAGTAGTGCAATGGACAGGGGGCACCAGCCCCAGCATTTT.

This chain uses TRBV5-6 with TRBJ2-4; TRBD1 aligns across 10 bases. Trimming cost V 4 bases and J 0 bases; bases outside gene matches: 10. The germline V gene encodes CDR1 SGHDT and CDR2 YYEEEE. The CDR3 contains 18 residues. The CDR3, as DNA: TGTGCCAGCAGCCGCCGGACAGGGGGAATACTAGCCAAAAACATTCAGTACTTC. Protein product: CASSRRTGGILAKNIQYF.

The chain joins TRBV30 to TRBJ1-5; D might be TRBD1 (5 bases). V lost 0 bases and J lost 5, with 5 bases in between. The CDR3 runs to 12 residues. Germline V gene lookup returns CDR1 GTSNPN and CDR2 SVGIG (reference sequence). Written as DNA, the CDR3 is TGTGCCTGGAGTGTACAGGATCAGCCCCAGCATTTT. Translated: CAWSVQDQPQHF.

The CDR3 is CAWSPGQGTSSPLHF. Here the CDR3 DNA reads TGTGCCTGGAGCCCCGGACAGGGTACTTCTTCACCCCTCCACTTT. The chain combines TRBV30 with TRBJ1-6, with 8 bases aligning to TRBD1. Germline lookup yields CDR1 GTSNPN and CDR2 SVGIG (reference sequence). CDR3 length equals 15 residues. The V gene end was trimmed by 3 bases and the J gene end by 9 bases; junction bases not matched to a gene: 10. The full variable domain, in which reference TRBV30 and TRBJ1-6 provide the parts outside the CDR3, is SQTIHQWPATLVQPVGSPLSLECTVEGTSNPNLYWYRQAAGRGLQLLFYSVGIGQISSEVPQNLSASRPQDRQFILSSKKLLLSDSGFYLCAWSPGQGTSSPLHFGNGTRLTVT.

This clone was counted once. The V gene is TRBV5-1, the J gene TRBJ2-7; TRBD2 matches at 8 bases. The CDR3 totals 15 residues. V was pared by 0 bases and J by 1 base, with 3 bases of the junction left unmatched. Germline V gene data show CDR1 as SGHRS and CDR2 as YFSETQ. The CDR3 sequence is CASSLDGRASYEQYF. CDR3 sequence (DNA): TGCGCCAGCAGCTTGGACGGGAGGGCTTCCTACGAGCAGTACTTC.

The genes are TRBV6-5 and TRBJ2-3; a possible D gene is TRBD1 (6 bases). The length of the CDR3 is 14 residues. V was shortened by 10 bases and J by 3 bases, with 17 bases between the two germline ends. Germline V gene sequence: CDR1 MNHEY, CDR2 SVGAGI. The CDR3 reads CATASRGATDTQYF. The DNA of the CDR3 is TGTGCCACCGCCTCCAGGGGCGCAACAGATACGCAGTATTTT.

The V call is TRBV7-2, the J call TRBJ1-5, with 7 bases fitting TRBD1. There are 13 residues in the CDR3. The V and J ends lost 6 bases and 5 bases, in that order; junction bases with no gene match: 4. CDR1 is SGHTA and CDR2 is FQGNSA in the germline V gene. In nucleotides, the CDR3 is TGTGCCAGCAGTTTCGACAGGGATCAGCCCCAGCATTTT. This sequence encodes CASSFDRDQPQHF.

This sequence joins TRBV5-1 and TRBJ2-3; 10 nucleotides align to TRBD1. The J segment lost 3 bases and the V segment lost 4 bases, leaving 17 bases of the junction unmatched. The CDR3 is made up of 19 amino acids. Germline assignment: CDR1 SGHRS and CDR2 YFSETQ. DNA of the CDR3: TGCGCCAGCAGCCGATCCTTATTCTTAGGACAGGGGGTAACAGATACGCAGTATTTT. Its protein is CASSRSLFLGQGVTDTQYF.

The V and J genes are TRBV11-2 and TRBJ1-1, with 9 bases that match TRBD1. Germline CDR1 reads SGHAT; CDR2 reads FQNNGV. The CDR3 runs 19 residues. V shed 4 bases and J 1 base; nucleotides not matched to a gene: 16. The chain's CDR3 is CASSSRRQQGARGNTEAFF. CDR3 bases: TGTGCCAGCAGCTCGCGGAGACAACAGGGGGCGCGGGGGAACACTGAAGCTTTCTTT.

The chain employs TRBV7-6 and TRBJ2-7; D might be TRBD1 (5 bases). The CDR3 is 15 residues long. Germline CDR1 is SGHVS and CDR2 is FNYEAQ. V dropped 0 bases and J dropped 0 bases, with 9 bases sitting between them. In DNA form, the CDR3 reads TGTGCCAGCAGCTTAGCGACAGACAGCTCCTACGAGCAGTACTTC. Translated: CASSLATDSSYEQYF.

The chain links TRBV10-2 to TRBJ1-6, with 7 positions matching TRBD1. The CDR3 loop spans 16 amino acids. Germline CDR1 is WSHSY and CDR2 is SAAADI. V was clipped by 0 bases and J by 9 bases; unmatched bases: 8. CDR3 DNA sequence: TGCGCCAGCAGTGAGTCAACAGGGGATTTAGGTTCACCCCTCCACTTT. It translates to CASSESTGDLGSPLHF.

This clone appeared many times. The sample contains more than one DNA sequence encoding this CDR3. The V gene is TRBV7-9, the J gene TRBJ1-1, with a weak D call TRBD1 (5 bases). Germline CDR1 and CDR2: SEHNR and FQNEAQ (reference sequence). The CDR3 is 13 amino acids. The V end was cut by 1 base, the J end by 4 bases, with 7 bases between. In DNA, the CDR3 is TGTGCCAGCAGCTTAGGCGGGGGCACTGAAGCTTTCTTT. Its protein product is CASSLGGGTEAFF.

The V gene is TRBV27, the J gene TRBJ2-7; 11 nucleotides line up with TRBD2. The CDR3 covers 16 residues. Germline trimming cut 5 bases from V and 1 base from J; bases unmatched to any gene: 7. Germline CDR1 reads MNHEY; CDR2 reads SMNVEV (reference sequence). CDR3 nucleotides: TGTGCCAGCAGTCTACTTGCTAGCGGGAGGTCCTACGAGCAGTACTTC. Translated: CASSLLASGRSYEQYF.

The chain combines TRBV6-1 with TRBJ1-3; the D is unclear. This CDR3 contains 15 residues. V gave up 0 bases and J gave up 1 base, with 7 bases separating them. The germline gives CDR1 MNHNS, CDR2 SASEGT. The CDR3 sequence is CASSEAWRSGNTIYF. Written as DNA, the CDR3 is TGTGCCAGCAGTGAAGCGTGGAGATCTGGAAACACCATATATTTT.

This chain links TRBV7-2 with TRBJ1-1; D gene ambiguous. The CDR3 consists of 11 residues. Trimming left V 5 bases short and J 4 bases short, with 5 bases between. Germline V gives CDR1 SGHTA, CDR2 FQGNSA. The CDR3 loop reads CASSRGTEAFF. The CDR3 DNA follows: TGTGCCAGCAGCAGAGGCACTGAAGCTTTCTTT.

The chain recombines TRBV24-1 with TRBJ1-5, with D perhaps matching TRBD1 (5 bases). Germline CDR1 KGHDR, CDR2 SFDVKD. The V and J ends lost 8 bases and 0 bases respectively, with 10 bases between them. The CDR3 has 14 amino acids. CDR3 DNA: TGTGCCACCAAGGGGTGGGATAGCAATCAGCCCCAGCATTTT. It codes for CATKGWDSNQPQHF.